One sample yielded the 7 T cell receptor beta chains listed below, sequenced in a study of patients and donors after allogeneic stem cell transplantation. TCRdb passed the RT-PCR reads through MiXCR, listing each CDR3 protein once. This table has around 240,000 distinct CDR3 sequences, about 14% appearing once. Sequenced sample: blood, either unsorted or a sorted T cell fraction (not recorded which). The source is a human donor who was either an allogeneic HSCT recipient or a stem cell or donor lymphocyte infusion donor (not recorded which). It is not recorded whose cells these are; they may come from a transplant donor.

The V call is TRBV3-1, the J call TRBJ1-1; the D is unclear. Trimming left V 1 base short and J 11 bases short, with 14 bases between. Germline loops: CDR1 LGHDT, CDR2 YNNKEL (reference sequence). The CDR3 is 13 residues long. The CDR3 nucleotides read TGTGCCAGCAGCCAAGGGCAAAAAAATGGGGCTTTCTTT. The encoded protein is CASSQGQKNGAFF.

This clonotype was observed at least ten times. The chain uses TRBV7-8 and TRBJ2-3, with 7 positions matching TRBD2. In germline, CDR1 is SGHVS, CDR2 FQNEAQ. V was pared by 1 base and J by 0 bases, with 4 bases of the junction left unmatched. The CDR3 spans 16 residues. CDR3 nucleotides: TGTGCCAGCAGCTTAGGGCGGGGGACTAGCACAGATACGCAGTATTTT. This translates into CASSLGRGTSTDTQYF.

In this sample, this clonotype turned up a few times. The chain employs TRBV30 and TRBJ2-3; D is possibly TRBD2 (6 bases). CDR3 size: 13 residues. V lost 4 bases and J lost 6, with 14 bases in between. The germline CDR1 and CDR2 sequences are GTSNPN and SVGIG (reference sequence). The chain's CDR3 is CAWTRQGGDTQYF. CDR3 bases: TGTGCCTGGACGAGGCAGGGAGGTGATACGCAGTATTTT.

V is TRBV6-1 and J is TRBJ1-3; the D gene is possibly TRBD1 (6 bases). V was shortened by 9 bases and J by 0 bases, with 12 bases between the two germline ends. The CDR3 loop spans 14 amino acids. Germline V lookup: CDR1 MNHNS, CDR2 SASEGT. The CDR3 here is CARWQGLSGNTIYF. DNA of the CDR3: TGTGCCAGATGGCAGGGGCTCTCTGGAAACACCATATATTTT.

This clonotype was observed at least ten times. V and J are TRBV4-3 and TRBJ1-5; D unclear. Trimming cost V 4 bases and J 0 bases, with 10 bases left between them. The germline CDR1 and CDR2 sequences are LGHNA and YSLEER. This CDR3 has 15 residues. The CDR3 protein is CASSPIAYSNQPQHF. CDR3 coding DNA: TGCGCCAGCAGCCCCATAGCTTATAGCAATCAGCCCCAGCATTTT.

This clonotype is medium-sized within its sample. The CDR3 here is CASSLGPKRGQENTGELFF. CDR3 DNA: TGTGCCAGCAGCCTAGGTCCGAAAAGGGGACAGGAGAACACCGGGGAGCTGTTTTTT. This sequence joins TRBV11-1 and TRBJ2-2; the match to TRBD1 covers 8 bases. CDR3 length: 19 residues. Germline CDR1 SGHAT, CDR2 FQDESV (reference sequence). V gave up 5 bases and J gave up 1 base; unmatched junction bases: 15. The whole variable domain, filled in from reference TRBV11-1 and TRBJ2-2, reads EAEVAQSPRYKITEKSQAVAFWCDPISGHATLYWYRQILGQGPELLVQFQDESVVDDSQLPKDRFSAERLKGVDSTLKIQPAELGDSAMYLCASSLGPKRGQENTGELFFGEGSRLTVL.

The chain employs TRBV19 and TRBJ1-5; TRBD1 is a possible D gene (5 bases). Per the germline V gene, CDR1 is LNHDA and CDR2 is SQIVND (reference sequence). The CDR3 consists of 15 residues. V lost 3 bases and J 6 bases, leaving 15 bases between the germline ends. In nucleotides, the CDR3 is TGTGCCAGTAGTATCATTGTAGGAGGGGTTCAGCCCCAGCATTTT. Its protein product is CASSIIVGGVQPQHF.